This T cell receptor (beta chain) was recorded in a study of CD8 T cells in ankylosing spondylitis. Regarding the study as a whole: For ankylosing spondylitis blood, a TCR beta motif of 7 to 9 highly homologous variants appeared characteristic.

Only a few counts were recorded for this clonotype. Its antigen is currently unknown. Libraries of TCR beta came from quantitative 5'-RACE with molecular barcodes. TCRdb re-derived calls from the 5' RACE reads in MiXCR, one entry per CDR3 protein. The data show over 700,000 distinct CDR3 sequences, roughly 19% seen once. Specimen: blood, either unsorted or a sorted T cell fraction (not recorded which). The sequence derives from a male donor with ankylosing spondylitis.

The CDR3 DNA reads as TGCGCCAGCAGCCAAACCGGGACAGGGGTCCTGGAGACCCAGTACTTC. Translating gives CASSQTGTGVLETQYF. The J gene is TRBJ2-5, the V gene TRBV4-1; 10 bases match TRBD1. The CDR3 consists of 16 residues. Looked up from germline, CDR1 is MGHRA and CDR2 is YSYEKL. V trimming: 2 bases; J trimming: 5 bases; junction bases outside the gene matches: 8.